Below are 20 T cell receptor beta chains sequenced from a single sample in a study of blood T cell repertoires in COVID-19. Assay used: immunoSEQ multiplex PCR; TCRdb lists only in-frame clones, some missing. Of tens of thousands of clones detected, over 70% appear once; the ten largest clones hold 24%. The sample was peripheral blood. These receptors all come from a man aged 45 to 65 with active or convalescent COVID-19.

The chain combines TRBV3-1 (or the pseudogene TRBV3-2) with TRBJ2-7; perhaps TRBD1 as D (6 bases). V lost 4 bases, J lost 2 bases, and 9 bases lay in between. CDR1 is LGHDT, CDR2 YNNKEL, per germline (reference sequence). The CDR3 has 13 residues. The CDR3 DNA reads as TGTGCCAGCAGCCCTCGACAGGCCTACGAGCAGTACTTC. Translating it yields CASSPRQAYEQYF.

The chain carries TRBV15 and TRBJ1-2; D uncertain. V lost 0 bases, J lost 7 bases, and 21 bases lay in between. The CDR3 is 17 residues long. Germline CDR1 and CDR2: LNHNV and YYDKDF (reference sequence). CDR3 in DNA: TGTGCCACCAGCAGAGAGGCAGGTCTTCCATCAACAAGTGGCTACACCTTC. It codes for CATSREAGLPSTSGYTF.

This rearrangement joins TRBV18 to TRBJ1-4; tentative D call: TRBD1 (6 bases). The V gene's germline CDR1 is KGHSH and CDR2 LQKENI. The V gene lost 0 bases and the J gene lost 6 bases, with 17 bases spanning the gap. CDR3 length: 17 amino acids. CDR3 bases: TGTGCCAGCTCACCACCGTCTCCCAGGGGTCCGGATGAAAAACTGTTTTTT. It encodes CASSPPSPRGPDEKLFF. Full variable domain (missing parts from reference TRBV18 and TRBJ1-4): NAGVMQNPRHLVRRRGQEARLRCSPMKGHSHVYWYRQLPEEGLKFMVYLQKENIIDESGMPKERFSAEFPKEGPSILRIQQVVRGDSAAYFCASSPPSPRGPDEKLFFGSGTQLSVL.

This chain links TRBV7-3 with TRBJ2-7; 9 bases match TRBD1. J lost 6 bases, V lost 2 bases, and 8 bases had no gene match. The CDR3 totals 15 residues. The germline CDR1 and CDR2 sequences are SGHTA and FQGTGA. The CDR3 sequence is CASSLSGTGTGEQYF. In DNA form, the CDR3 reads TGTGCCAGCAGCTTATCGGGGACAGGGACGGGCGAGCAGTACTTC.

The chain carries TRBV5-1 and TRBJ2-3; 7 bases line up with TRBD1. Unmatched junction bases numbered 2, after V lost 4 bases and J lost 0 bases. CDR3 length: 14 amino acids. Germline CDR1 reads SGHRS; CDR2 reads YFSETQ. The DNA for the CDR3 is TGCGCCAGCAGCCCGGGACAGAGCACAGATACGCAGTATTTT. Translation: CASSPGQSTDTQYF.

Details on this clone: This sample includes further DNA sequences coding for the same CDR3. The CDR3 DNA is TGTGCCAGCAGCGTAGTAACCGGGAACACTGAAGCTTTCTTT. It is translated as CASSVVTGNTEAFF. The chain is built from TRBV9 and TRBJ1-1; D uncertain. Germline-derived CDR1 and CDR2 are SGDLS and YYNGEE. This CDR3 region has 14 residues. The V gene lost 0 bases and the J gene lost 1 base, with 7 bases spanning the gap.

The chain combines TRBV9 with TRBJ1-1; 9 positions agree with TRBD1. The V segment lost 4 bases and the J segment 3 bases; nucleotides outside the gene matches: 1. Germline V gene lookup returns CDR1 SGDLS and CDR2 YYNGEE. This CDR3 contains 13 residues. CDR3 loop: CASSRQGDTEAFF. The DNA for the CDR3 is TGTGCCAGCAGCCGACAGGGGGACACTGAAGCTTTCTTT.

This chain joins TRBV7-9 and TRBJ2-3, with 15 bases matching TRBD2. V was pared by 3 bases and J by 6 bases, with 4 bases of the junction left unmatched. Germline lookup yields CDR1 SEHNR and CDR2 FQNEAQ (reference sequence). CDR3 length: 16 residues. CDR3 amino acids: CASSLGLAGGLDTQYF. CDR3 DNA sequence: TGTGCCAGCAGCTTGGGACTAGCGGGGGGCCTTGATACGCAGTATTTT.

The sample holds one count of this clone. DNA for the CDR3: TGTGCCAGCAGTTCCCATCGCCCGGGGGGGCCGAATGAGCAGTTCTTC. Protein: CASSSHRPGGPNEQFF. V is TRBV27 and J is TRBJ2-1; 8 bases align to TRBD2. V was clipped by 4 bases and J by 7 bases; unmatched bases: 12. The CDR3 consists of 16 residues. The V gene's germline CDR1 is MNHEY and CDR2 SMNVEV (reference sequence).

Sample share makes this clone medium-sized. The CDR3 is CASSLWQGNNEQFF. The CDR3 DNA is TGTGCCAGCAGTTTATGGCAGGGGAACAATGAGCAGTTCTTC. The J gene is TRBJ2-1, the V gene TRBV27, with D perhaps matching TRBD1 (6 bases). The CDR3 consists of 14 residues. The V gene's germline CDR1 is MNHEY and CDR2 SMNVEV (reference sequence). Trimming took off 1 base at V and 5 bases at J, with 9 bases between the two ends.

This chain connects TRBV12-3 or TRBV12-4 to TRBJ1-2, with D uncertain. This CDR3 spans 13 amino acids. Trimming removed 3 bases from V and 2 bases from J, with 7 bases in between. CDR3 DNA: TGTGCCAGCAGTTTGGTGGCAAACTATGGCTACACCTTC. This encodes CASSLVANYGYTF.

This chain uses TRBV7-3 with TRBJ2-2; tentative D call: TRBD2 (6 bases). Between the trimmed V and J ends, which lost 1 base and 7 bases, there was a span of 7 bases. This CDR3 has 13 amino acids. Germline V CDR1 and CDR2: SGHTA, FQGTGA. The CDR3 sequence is CASSLREVGELFF. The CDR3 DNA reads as TGTGCCAGCAGCTTAAGGGAGGTCGGGGAGCTGTTTTTT.

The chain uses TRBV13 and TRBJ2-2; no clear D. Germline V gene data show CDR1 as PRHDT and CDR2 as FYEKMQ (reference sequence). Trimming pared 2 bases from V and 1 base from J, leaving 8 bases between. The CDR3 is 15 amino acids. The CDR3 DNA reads TGTGCCAGCAGCTTACGTGGAGAGAACACCGGGGAGCTGTTTTTT. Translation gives CASSLRGENTGELFF.

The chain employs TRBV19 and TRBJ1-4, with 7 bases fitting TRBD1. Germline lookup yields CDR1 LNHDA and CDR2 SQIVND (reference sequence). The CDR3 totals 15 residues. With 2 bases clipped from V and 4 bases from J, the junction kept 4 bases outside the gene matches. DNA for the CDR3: TGTGCCAGTAGTATAACAGGGGCGGGTAATGAAAAACTGTTTTTT. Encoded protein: CASSITGAGNEKLFF.

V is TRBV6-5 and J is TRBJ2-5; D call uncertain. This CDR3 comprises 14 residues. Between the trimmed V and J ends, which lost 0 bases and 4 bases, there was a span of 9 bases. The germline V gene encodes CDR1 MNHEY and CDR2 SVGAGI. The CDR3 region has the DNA TGTGCCAGCAGTTACTCCCAGTCCGTAGAGACCCAGTACTTC. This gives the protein CASSYSQSVETQYF.

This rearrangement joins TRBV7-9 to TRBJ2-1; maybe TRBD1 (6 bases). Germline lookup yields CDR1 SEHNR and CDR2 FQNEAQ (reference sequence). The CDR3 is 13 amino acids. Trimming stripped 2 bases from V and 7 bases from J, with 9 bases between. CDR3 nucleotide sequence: TGTGCCAGCAGCTTATTAGGGGGTAATGAGCAGTTCTTC. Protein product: CASSLLGGNEQFF.

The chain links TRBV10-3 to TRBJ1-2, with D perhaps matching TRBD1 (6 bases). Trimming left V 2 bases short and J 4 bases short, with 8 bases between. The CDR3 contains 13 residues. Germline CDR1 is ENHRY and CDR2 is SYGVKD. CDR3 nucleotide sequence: TGTGCCATCAGTGAGGGACAGATCTATGGCTACACCTTC. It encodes CAISEGQIYGYTF.

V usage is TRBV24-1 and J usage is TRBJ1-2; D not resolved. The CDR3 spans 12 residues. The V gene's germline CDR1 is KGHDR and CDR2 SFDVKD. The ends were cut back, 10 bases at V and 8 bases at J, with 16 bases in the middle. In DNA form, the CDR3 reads TGTGCCACGGAGTCCCCGTATCGGGGCTACACCTTC. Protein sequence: CATESPYRGYTF.

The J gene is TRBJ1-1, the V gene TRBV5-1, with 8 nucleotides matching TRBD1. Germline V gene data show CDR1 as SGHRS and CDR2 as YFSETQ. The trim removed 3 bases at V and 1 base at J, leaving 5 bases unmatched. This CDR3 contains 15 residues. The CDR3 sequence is CASSSSGTGNTEAFF. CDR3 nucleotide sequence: TGCGCCAGCAGCTCCTCCGGGACAGGGAACACTGAAGCTTTCTTT.

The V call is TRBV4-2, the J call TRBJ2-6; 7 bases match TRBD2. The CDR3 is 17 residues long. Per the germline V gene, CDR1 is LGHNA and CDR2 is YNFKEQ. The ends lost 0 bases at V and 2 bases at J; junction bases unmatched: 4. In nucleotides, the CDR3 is TGTGCCAGCAGCCAAGAATCGGCGGGGGCTGGGGCCAACGTCCTGACTTTC. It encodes CASSQESAGAGANVLTF.